This entry concerns a single T cell receptor (beta chain). There are 15 residues in the CDR3. The V gene's germline CDR1 is KGHSH and CDR2 LQKENI. The ends were cut back, 3 bases at V and 2 bases at J, with 13 bases in the middle. This sample stems from a study of control samples from healthy donors and cancer patients. Data came from immunoSEQ multiplex PCR; TCRdb stores just in-frame clones and leaves some out. The data hold about 140,000 clones, with 90% to 95% observed a single time. What was sequenced was blood. This rearrangement joins TRBV18 to TRBJ1-2; no definite D call. The source is a man between 35 and 55 years old in good health. The CDR3 protein is CASSPTRDANYGYTF. The CDR3 nucleotides read TGTGCCAGCTCACCGACCCGTGACGCAAACTATGGCTACACCTTC.